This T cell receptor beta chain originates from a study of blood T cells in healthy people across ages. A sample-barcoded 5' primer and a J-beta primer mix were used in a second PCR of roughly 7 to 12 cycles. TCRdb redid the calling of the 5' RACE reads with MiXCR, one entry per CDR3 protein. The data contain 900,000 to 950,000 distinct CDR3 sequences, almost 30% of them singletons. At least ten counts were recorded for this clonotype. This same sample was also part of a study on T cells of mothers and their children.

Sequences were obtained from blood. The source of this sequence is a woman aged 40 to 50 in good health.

Here the CDR3 DNA reads TGCGCCAGCAGCTCGCCGCCCATCTCCTACGAGCAGTACTTC. Residues: CASSSPPISYEQYF. J is TRBJ2-7 and V is TRBV5-1; D is ambiguous. The CDR3 covers 14 residues. The ends were cut back, 3 bases at V and 0 bases at J, with 10 bases in the middle. Germline V gene data show CDR1 as SGHRS and CDR2 as YFSETQ.